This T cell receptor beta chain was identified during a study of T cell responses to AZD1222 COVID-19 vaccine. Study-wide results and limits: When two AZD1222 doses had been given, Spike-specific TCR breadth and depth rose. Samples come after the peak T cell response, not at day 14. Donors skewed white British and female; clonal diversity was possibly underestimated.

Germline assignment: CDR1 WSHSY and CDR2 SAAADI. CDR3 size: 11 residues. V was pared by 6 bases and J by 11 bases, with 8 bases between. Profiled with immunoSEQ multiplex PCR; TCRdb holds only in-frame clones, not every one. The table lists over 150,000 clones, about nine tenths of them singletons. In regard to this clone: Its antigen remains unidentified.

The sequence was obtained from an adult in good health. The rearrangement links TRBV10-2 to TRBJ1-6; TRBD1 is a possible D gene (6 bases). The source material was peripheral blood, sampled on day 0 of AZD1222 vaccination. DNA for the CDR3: TGCGCCAGCAGCGAGGGGGCACCCCTCCACTTT. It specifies CASSEGAPLHF.